This is a list of T cell receptor beta chains from one sample in a study of blood T cell repertoires in COVID-19. Only in-frame clones appear in the TCRdb table, and some are missing; sequencing was by immunoSEQ multiplex PCR. There are some 300,000 clones in the sample; around 92% occur only once, and about 1.7% lies in the top ten. Material for sequencing was peripheral blood. These receptors all stem from a woman in her 30s with COVID-19, enrolled during active disease. The CDR3 runs from the conserved cysteine through the conserved F or W. Fields, in order: D gene, clone size, V gene, J gene, CDR3 protein, CDR3 DNA. The D gene is left open where the match is weak. Size values are once, few and many counts, or a class for expanded clones, and some rows have none.

d_gene: TRBD1
abundance: few
v_gene: TRBV29-1
j_gene: TRBJ1-1
CDR3aa: CSVYRGQNTEAFF
CDR3nt: TGCAGCGTTTACAGGGGCCAGAACACTGAAGCTTTCTTT

d_gene: NA
abundance: once
v_gene: TRBV7-7
j_gene: TRBJ2-3
CDR3aa: CASILAGLPNTDTQYF
CDR3nt: TGTGCCAGCATATTGGCGGGGCTGCCCAACACAGATACGCAGTATTTT

d_gene: TRBD1
abundance: NA
v_gene: TRBV5-1
j_gene: TRBJ1-3
CDR3aa: CASSLGSGGSGNTIYF
CDR3nt: TGCGCCAGCAGCTTGGGATCAGGGGGCTCTGGAAACACCATATATTTT

d_gene: NA
abundance: once
v_gene: TRBV23-1
j_gene: TRBJ2-7
CDR3aa: CARWTPDYEQYF
CDR3nt: TGCGCCAGGTGGACACCTGATTACGAGCAGTACTTC

d_gene: TRBD1
abundance: NA
v_gene: TRBV5-1
j_gene: TRBJ2-1
CDR3aa: CATSLSGTAYNEQFF
CDR3nt: TGCGCCACGTCCTTATCCGGGACAGCTTACAATGAGCAGTTCTTC

d_gene: TRBD1
abundance: NA
v_gene: TRBV7-9
j_gene: TRBJ2-3
CDR3aa: CASSDTGGDTQYF
CDR3nt: TGTGCCAGCAGCGATACAGGGGGCGATACGCAGTATTTT

d_gene: NA
abundance: NA
v_gene: TRBV15
j_gene: TRBJ1-4
CDR3aa: CATSRGGTGNEKLFF
CDR3nt: TGTGCCACCAGCAGAGGGGGAACAGGGAATGAAAAACTGTTTTTT

d_gene: NA
abundance: few
v_gene: TRBV29-1
j_gene: TRBJ1-4
CDR3aa: CSVDFGTPEKLFF
CDR3nt: TGCAGCGTTGATTTTGGGACACCTGAAAAACTGTTTTTT

d_gene: TRBD2
abundance: NA
v_gene: TRBV5-4
j_gene: TRBJ2-2
CDR3aa: CASSLRRGENTGELFF
CDR3nt: TGTGCCAGCAGCTTGAGGCGGGGGGAGAACACCGGGGAGCTGTTTTTT

d_gene: NA
abundance: NA
v_gene: TRBV7-2
j_gene: TRBJ1-6
CDR3aa: CASSLDSNSPLHF
CDR3nt: TGTGCCAGCAGCTTAGACAGTAATTCACCCCTCCACTTT

d_gene: TRBD1
abundance: NA
v_gene: TRBV2
j_gene: TRBJ1-1
CDR3aa: CASRKQGVRNTEAFF
CDR3nt: TGTGCCAGCAGAAAACAGGGGGTAAGGAACACTGAAGCTTTCTTT

d_gene: NA
abundance: NA
v_gene: TRBV5-1
j_gene: TRBJ2-1
CDR3aa: CASSFVLAYNEQFF
CDR3nt: TGCGCCAGCAGCTTTGTTCTAGCGTACAATGAGCAGTTCTTC

d_gene: TRBD1
abundance: NA
v_gene: TRBV6-5
j_gene: TRBJ2-2
CDR3aa: CASNPGQPNTGELFF
CDR3nt: TGTGCCAGCAATCCGGGACAGCCGAACACCGGGGAGCTGTTTTTT

d_gene: NA
abundance: NA
v_gene: TRBV3-1/TRBV3-2
j_gene: TRBJ1-1
CDR3aa: CASSQDSGTEAFF
CDR3nt: TGTGCCAGCAGCCAAGATTCCGGGACTGAAGCTTTCTTT

d_gene: NA
abundance: NA
v_gene: TRBV28
j_gene: TRBJ1-6
CDR3aa: CASSSPRSNSPLHF
CDR3nt: TGTGCCAGCAGTTCTCCGAGGTCTAATTCACCCCTCCACTTT

d_gene: NA
abundance: NA
v_gene: TRBV6-5
j_gene: TRBJ1-6
CDR3aa: CASSPVPYNSPLHF
CDR3nt: TGTGCCAGCAGCCCCGTTCCCTATAATTCACCCCTCCACTTT

d_gene: TRBD1
abundance: NA
v_gene: TRBV5-1
j_gene: TRBJ1-3
CDR3aa: CASRDDRGLNTIYF
CDR3nt: TGCGCCAGCAGGGACGACAGGGGTCTAAACACCATATATTTT

d_gene: TRBD2
abundance: NA
v_gene: TRBV7-9
j_gene: TRBJ2-1
CDR3aa: CASSTTSGGISYNEQFF
CDR3nt: TGTGCCAGCAGCACAACTAGCGGGGGAATCTCCTACAATGAGCAGTTCTTC

d_gene: TRBD2
abundance: NA
v_gene: TRBV7-3
j_gene: TRBJ2-3
CDR3aa: CASSLRGGRADTQYF
CDR3nt: TGTGCCAGCAGCCTTCGGGGGGGCCGCGCAGATACGCAGTATTTT

d_gene: TRBD2
abundance: NA
v_gene: TRBV6-5
j_gene: TRBJ2-1
CDR3aa: CASSSSSGGNEQFF
CDR3nt: TGTGCCAGCAGTTCCTCGAGCGGGGGGAATGAGCAGTTCTTC

d_gene: NA
abundance: NA
v_gene: TRBV28
j_gene: TRBJ2-3
CDR3aa: CASTSAGLKSRDTQYF
CDR3nt: TGTGCCAGTACCTCGGCGGGACTTAAAAGCAGGGATACGCAGTATTTT

d_gene: NA
abundance: NA
v_gene: TRBV6-5
j_gene: TRBJ2-1
CDR3aa: CASSSNTVVNEQFF
CDR3nt: TGTGCCAGCAGTTCGAATACTGTCGTCAATGAGCAGTTCTTC

d_gene: NA
abundance: NA
v_gene: TRBV27
j_gene: TRBJ1-1
CDR3aa: CASSFSAPNTEAFF
CDR3nt: TGTGCCAGCAGTTTCAGTGCCCCGAACACTGAAGCTTTCTTT

d_gene: TRBD1
abundance: NA
v_gene: TRBV28
j_gene: TRBJ1-2
CDR3aa: CASSARTGGSDGYTF
CDR3nt: TGTGCCAGCAGTGCCAGGACAGGGGGCAGTGATGGCTACACCTTC

d_gene: TRBD1
abundance: NA
v_gene: TRBV4-3
j_gene: TRBJ2-5
CDR3aa: CASSPLRGETQYF
CDR3nt: TGCGCCAGCAGTCCCCTCAGGGGGGAGACCCAGTACTTC

d_gene: TRBD2
abundance: NA
v_gene: TRBV2
j_gene: TRBJ2-3
CDR3aa: CASSGGATSTQYF
CDR3nt: TGTGCCAGCAGCGGGGGGGCGACGTCGACGCAGTATTTT

d_gene: NA
abundance: NA
v_gene: TRBV7-8
j_gene: TRBJ2-7
CDR3aa: CASSSQQGYEQYF
CDR3nt: TGTGCCAGCAGCTCCCAACAGGGTTACGAGCAGTACTTC

d_gene: TRBD2
abundance: NA
v_gene: TRBV6-1
j_gene: TRBJ2-3
CDR3aa: CASSGPMRGGTDTQYF
CDR3nt: TGTGCCAGCAGTGGCCCGATGCGGGGGGGCACAGATACGCAGTATTTT

d_gene: TRBD1
abundance: NA
v_gene: TRBV5-6
j_gene: TRBJ1-4
CDR3aa: CASSKGQGSTNEKLFF
CDR3nt: TGTGCCAGCAGCAAGGGACAGGGATCAACTAATGAAAAACTGTTTTTT

d_gene: NA
abundance: NA
v_gene: TRBV9
j_gene: TRBJ1-6
CDR3aa: CASSPRSGESPLHF
CDR3nt: TGTGCCAGCAGCCCACGGAGTGGAGAGTCACCCCTCCACTTT

d_gene: TRBD1
abundance: NA
v_gene: TRBV2
j_gene: TRBJ1-2
CDR3aa: CAEGQGNFYGYTF
CDR3nt: TGTGCCGAGGGACAGGGCAACTTTTATGGCTACACCTTC

d_gene: TRBD2
abundance: NA
v_gene: TRBV11-2
j_gene: TRBJ2-7
CDR3aa: CASSLGRGGYEQYF
CDR3nt: TGTGCCAGCAGCCTAGGGAGGGGCGGTTACGAGCAGTACTTC

d_gene: TRBD1
abundance: NA
v_gene: TRBV2
j_gene: TRBJ1-1
CDR3aa: CASSLRTGKNTEAFF
CDR3nt: TGTGCCAGCAGTCTTAGGACAGGGAAGAACACTGAAGCTTTCTTT

d_gene: TRBD1
abundance: NA
v_gene: TRBV23-1
j_gene: TRBJ1-2
CDR3aa: CASSQYGGQDTF
CDR3nt: TGCGCCAGCAGTCAATATGGGGGACAGGACACCTTC

d_gene: NA
abundance: NA
v_gene: TRBV13
j_gene: TRBJ1-1
CDR3aa: CASSRYREAFF
CDR3nt: TGTGCCAGCAGCAGATACAGGGAAGCTTTCTTT

d_gene: NA
abundance: NA
v_gene: TRBV28
j_gene: TRBJ1-3
CDR3aa: CASSLQGSGNTIYF
CDR3nt: TGTGCCAGCAGTTTACAGGGATCTGGAAACACCATATATTTT

d_gene: NA
abundance: NA
v_gene: TRBV7-3
j_gene: TRBJ2-5
CDR3aa: CASSRGAGETQYF
CDR3nt: TGTGCCAGCAGCCGGGGGGCTGGGGAGACCCAGTACTTC

d_gene: NA
abundance: NA
v_gene: TRBV7-9
j_gene: TRBJ2-5
CDR3aa: CASSLVVGGQETQYF
CDR3nt: TGTGCCAGCAGCTTAGTGGTTGGCGGCCAAGAGACCCAGTACTTC

d_gene: NA
abundance: few
v_gene: TRBV19
j_gene: TRBJ1-5
CDR3aa: CASRGANQPQHF
CDR3nt: TGTGCCAGTAGGGGGGCGAATCAGCCCCAGCATTTT

d_gene: TRBD2
abundance: NA
v_gene: TRBV18
j_gene: TRBJ2-3
CDR3aa: CASSPGLASSDTQYF
CDR3nt: TGTGCCAGCTCACCGGGACTAGCTTCGTCAGATACGCAGTATTTT

d_gene: TRBD1
abundance: NA
v_gene: TRBV6-5
j_gene: TRBJ1-1
CDR3aa: CASSGDRVTEAFF
CDR3nt: TGTGCCAGCAGCGGTGACAGGGTTACTGAAGCTTTCTTT

d_gene: TRBD1
abundance: NA
v_gene: TRBV5-6
j_gene: TRBJ2-4
CDR3aa: CASSKTGKLAKNIQYF
CDR3nt: TGTGCCAGCAGCAAGACAGGGAAGCTAGCCAAAAACATTCAGTACTTC

d_gene: NA
abundance: NA
v_gene: TRBV6-5
j_gene: TRBJ2-1
CDR3aa: CASSYSIGDEQFF
CDR3nt: TGTGCCAGCAGTTACTCGATAGGGGATGAGCAGTTCTTC

d_gene: TRBD2
abundance: NA
v_gene: TRBV11-3
j_gene: TRBJ2-5
CDR3aa: CASSPGRGSGIQETQYF
CDR3nt: TGTGCCAGCAGCCCCGGCAGAGGAAGCGGGATTCAAGAGACCCAGTACTTC

d_gene: NA
abundance: NA
v_gene: TRBV4-1
j_gene: TRBJ2-5
CDR3aa: CASSQESSSRTQYF
CDR3nt: TGCGCCAGCAGCCAAGAGTCTTCCTCGCGAACCCAGTACTTC

d_gene: NA
abundance: NA
v_gene: TRBV3-1/TRBV3-2
j_gene: TRBJ1-2
CDR3aa: CASSQEGGPNGYTF
CDR3nt: TGTGCCAGCAGCCAAGAAGGGGGACCCAATGGCTACACCTTC

d_gene: TRBD2
abundance: NA
v_gene: TRBV2
j_gene: TRBJ2-1
CDR3aa: CASPTTLAATYNEQFF
CDR3nt: TGTGCCAGCCCGACTACACTAGCGGCCACCTACAATGAGCAGTTCTTC

d_gene: TRBD2
abundance: once
v_gene: TRBV7-9
j_gene: TRBJ2-1
CDR3aa: CASSVLAGGRNEQFF
CDR3nt: TGTGCCAGCAGCGTACTAGCGGGGGGGCGTAATGAGCAGTTCTTC

d_gene: TRBD2
abundance: once
v_gene: TRBV2
j_gene: TRBJ2-1
CDR3aa: CASSGSFLAGGSYNEQFF
CDR3nt: TGTGCCAGCAGCGGCTCCTTCTTGGCGGGGGGTTCCTACAATGAGCAGTTCTTC

d_gene: NA
abundance: NA
v_gene: TRBV6-6
j_gene: TRBJ1-3
CDR3aa: CASSYHSTISGNTIYF
CDR3nt: TGTGCCAGCAGTTACCACAGCACAATCTCTGGAAACACCATATATTTT

d_gene: TRBD2
abundance: NA
v_gene: TRBV5-6
j_gene: TRBJ2-1
CDR3aa: CASHWGGNYNEQFF
CDR3nt: TGTGCCAGCCACTGGGGGGGTAACTACAATGAGCAGTTCTTC

d_gene: NA
abundance: NA
v_gene: TRBV6-5
j_gene: TRBJ1-1
CDR3aa: CASSLHTNTEAFF
CDR3nt: TGTGCCAGCAGTTTACACACGAACACTGAAGCTTTCTTT

d_gene: TRBD1
abundance: NA
v_gene: TRBV12-3/TRBV12-4
j_gene: TRBJ1-1
CDR3aa: CASRVRGRTEAFF
CDR3nt: TGTGCCAGCAGGGTCAGGGGGAGGACTGAAGCTTTCTTT

d_gene: TRBD1
abundance: NA
v_gene: TRBV29-1
j_gene: TRBJ1-5
CDR3aa: CSVDIDRVNNQPQHF
CDR3nt: TGCAGCGTTGACATCGACAGGGTAAACAATCAGCCCCAGCATTTT

d_gene: NA
abundance: NA
v_gene: TRBV11-3
j_gene: TRBJ2-2
CDR3aa: CASSPKRGFLGNTGELFF
CDR3nt: TGTGCCAGCAGCCCGAAACGGGGTTTCTTAGGGAACACCGGGGAGCTGTTTTTT

d_gene: NA
abundance: NA
v_gene: TRBV19
j_gene: TRBJ1-5
CDR3aa: CASSAQSLSNQPQHF
CDR3nt: TGTGCCAGTAGTGCTCAGTCCCTTAGCAATCAGCCCCAGCATTTT

d_gene: NA
abundance: NA
v_gene: TRBV3-1/TRBV3-2
j_gene: TRBJ2-2
CDR3aa: CASSQLEELFF
CDR3nt: TGTGCCAGCAGCCAATTAGAGGAGCTGTTTTTT